This T cell receptor beta chain was observed in a study of brain T cells in children with intractable seizures. As for time point: blood from clinic visit 5 months post-surgery; TSC patient then seizure free. V dropped 6 bases and J dropped 7 bases, with 13 bases sitting between them. Per germline, CDR1 LNHDA and CDR2 SQIVND (reference sequence). The CDR3 consists of 13 residues. Only in-frame clones appear in the TCRdb table, and some are missing; sequencing was by immunoSEQ multiplex PCR. The sample holds hundreds of thousands of clones; over 85% are singletons and the top ten take 4.5% to 7%. V gene TRBV19 combines with J gene TRBJ1-5, with D possibly being TRBD1 (6 bases). This material consisted of peripheral blood, taken roughly 5 months after surgery. The TCR was taken from a boy younger than two with tuberous sclerosis and intractable seizures. This CDR3 is CASRQGMWQPQHF. CDR3 nucleotide sequence: TGTGCCAGTAGACAGGGAATGTGGCAGCCCCAGCATTTT.